One TCR beta chain is described in this entry. There are 13 residues in the CDR3. Per the germline V gene, CDR1 is LGHDT and CDR2 is YNNKEL (reference sequence). V was clipped by 0 bases and J by 13 bases, with 10 bases between them. Treatment described: 15 to 20 received Ad26.COV2.S at low or high dose, single or two shots; 5 received placebo; per-sample allocation not given. On day 63 after the first injection, vaccine and placebo recipients gave samples. An 18-55-year-old adult in Boston served as donor. An Ad26 vector expressing Wuhan-strain SARS-CoV-2 spike constituted the vaccine. This sample was taken from a study of Ad26.COV2.S vaccination and SARS-CoV-2 variants. Turning to the study itself: Donor got 5x10^10 or 1x10^11 viral particles of Ad26.COV2.S.

Produced via immunoSEQ multiplex PCR; TCRdb's table is partial and in-frame only. Of roughly 400,000 clones in the sample, about 88% are singletons; the top ten hold under 2%. The chain combines TRBV3-1 (or the pseudogene TRBV3-2) with TRBJ1-6, with D uncertain. The specimen comprised peripheral blood, sampled in a trial of Ad26.COV2.S vaccine versus placebo. The sequence was obtained from a person between 18 and 65 years old who received the Ad26.COV2.S COVID-19 vaccine or a placebo. The DNA for the CDR3 is TGTGCCAGCAGCCAAGATACAGTGCATCCCCTCCACTTT. It encodes CASSQDTVHPLHF.